This T cell receptor beta chain comes out of a study of cytomegalovirus exposure and HLA in healthy donors (dated by TCRdb to 2016 to 2017). Turning to the overall study: The 700 or so repertoires of the first cohort and the roughly 120 validation repertoires were produced on the same platform, according to a later analysis. The study combined high-throughput TCR immunosequencing, statistical association of individual TCRs with disease status, and machine learning to predict cytomegalovirus infection status. The study aimed to test whether cataloging public T cell receptors could reveal signatures of past pathogen exposure. In addition to the first cohort of around 670 subjects, a separate validation cohort of 120 different subjects was used. Beyond this particular receptor, the publication reports: A few of the identified cytomegalovirus-associated TCR beta chains were confirmed in vitro to be specific for cytomegalovirus antigens. Subsequent analysis determined that TCRs grouped into clusters in the first cohort also showed a tendency toward co-occurrence across the 120 or so validation repertoires, and 85% to 95% of cluster scores exceeded 0. A total of 150 to 200 TCR beta chains were listed by the study as associated with cytomegalovirus. It was suggested by the authors that the approach could potentially be generalized to other disease states and immunological phenotypes. Most TCR sequences were observed very rarely across donors, whereas some public TCRs were present in many individuals. All 120 or so repertoires were used to score co-occurrence in the validation cohort in a later analysis, because that analysis had no HLA typing for the cohort. The classifier was reported to diagnose cytomegalovirus status with high specificity and sensitivity in both the original and validation cohorts.

V ends up 11 bases short and J 3 bases short, with an unmatched junction base count of 7. From the cysteine up to the phenylalanine, the CDR3 has a length of 13 residues. Here the CDR3 DNA is all that survives: 39 bases in frame from base 1. CDR1 is given as LNHDA and CDR2 as SQIVND, both from the germline V gene (reference sequence). Library preparation employed the immunoSEQ multiplex PCR assay. The original pipeline was this. A statistical classification framework was built to diagnose cytomegalovirus status from the catalog of TCR beta chain sequences. TCRdb re-hosts the immuneACCESS table, in-frame sequences only. Its copies lack some clones; in the studies checked, an unresolved V gene accounts for under half of them, and the cause for the rest is not known. Clonal size and the V and J genes are those of that table, whereas D and trimming came from the DNA. The sample profile shows some 140,000 clones; roughly 90% of them were found once. The ten top clones hold nearly 3% of the sample.

This clone was recorded once. Its antigen remains unidentified. One base away there is no much larger clone; base qualities are not given. Separate from the approximately 700-subject first cohort, the validation cohort of 90 to 150 subjects was the group to which the donors belonged. The sequenced sample consisted of PBMCs. The V and J segments used are TRBV19 and TRBJ1-5; TRBD1 agrees with 7 junctional bases. The receptor's source is a man between 18 and 35 years old in good health and CMV-seronegative. The CDR3 region has the sequence CAASGTVNQPQHF. The DNA reads TGTGCCGCATCGGGGACAGTCAATCAGCCCCAGCATTTT.